This entry lists 3 T cell receptor beta chains sequenced from one sample in a study of blood T cell repertoires in COVID-19. Profiling relied on immunoSEQ multiplex PCR, and the TCRdb table lists in-frame clones only, not all of them. The table has over 150,000 clones, over 80% seen once. Material for sequencing was peripheral blood. These TCRs come from a woman in her sixties or seventies who had recovered from COVID-19.

V is TRBV5-1 and J is TRBJ2-2; D ambiguous. V lost 6 bases, J lost 0 bases, and 9 bases lay in between. Per the germline V gene, CDR1 is SGHRS and CDR2 is YFSETQ. The CDR3 has 14 residues. Here the CDR3 reads CASKRGSNTGELFF. Here the CDR3 DNA reads TGCGCCAGCAAGCGCGGATCGAACACCGGGGAGCTGTTTTTT.

The rearrangement joins TRBV19 to TRBJ2-2, with 8 bases lining up with TRBD1. Per germline, CDR1 LNHDA and CDR2 SQIVND (reference sequence). The V and J ends lost 7 bases and 3 bases, in that order; junction bases with no gene match: 13. The CDR3 totals 17 residues. The CDR3 loop reads CASIPGGKPVDTGELFF. DNA for the CDR3: TGTGCCAGTATTCCAGGGGGCAAGCCGGTCGACACCGGGGAGCTGTTTTTT.

The gene calls are TRBV6-5 and TRBJ2-7; possibly TRBD1 for D (7 bases). The CDR3 is 13 amino acids. V was cut by 5 bases and J by 6 bases, with 14 bases left in between. CDR1 MNHEY and CDR2 SVGAGI come from the germline V gene. CDR3 coding DNA: TGTGCCAGCAGTCAGGGGGGCTTGGGCGAGCAGTACTTC. Translating gives CASSQGGLGEQYF.